Reported below is one T cell receptor beta chain. Its antigen is undetermined. Researchers ran the PCR with 60 Vbeta and 13 Jbeta primers. Libraries were prepared by immunoSEQ multiplex PCR; TCRdb keeps only in-frame clonotypes and omits some of them. The table has about 120,000 clones, 80% to 85% seen once; the top ten hold around 2.2%. This sample stems from a study of cytomegalovirus exposure and HLA in healthy donors. General study points: Later analysis indicated greater clonal expansion among HLA-associated TCR beta chains than among equally common other chains.

Germline V gene data show CDR1 as MGHDK and CDR2 as SYGVNS. The CDR3 length is 17 residues. V was clipped by 6 bases and J by 0 bases; unmatched bases: 7. This TCR derives from a woman aged 40 to 50 in good health and CMV-seronegative. Sequenced material: PBMCs. This sequence joins TRBV25-1 and TRBJ1-4; 10 bases are shared with TRBD1. Written as DNA, the CDR3 is TGTGCCAGCAGGGACAGGGGGGAACACCCAACTAATGAAAAACTGTTTTTT. It specifies CASRDRGEHPTNEKLFF. Based on the CDR3 plus reference TRBV25-1 and TRBJ1-4, the full variable domain is EADIYQTPRYLVIGTGKKITLECSQTMGHDKMYWYQQDPGMELHLIHYSYGVNSTEKGDLSSESTVSRIRTEHFPLTLESARPSHTSQYLCASRDRGEHPTNEKLFFGSGTQLSVL.